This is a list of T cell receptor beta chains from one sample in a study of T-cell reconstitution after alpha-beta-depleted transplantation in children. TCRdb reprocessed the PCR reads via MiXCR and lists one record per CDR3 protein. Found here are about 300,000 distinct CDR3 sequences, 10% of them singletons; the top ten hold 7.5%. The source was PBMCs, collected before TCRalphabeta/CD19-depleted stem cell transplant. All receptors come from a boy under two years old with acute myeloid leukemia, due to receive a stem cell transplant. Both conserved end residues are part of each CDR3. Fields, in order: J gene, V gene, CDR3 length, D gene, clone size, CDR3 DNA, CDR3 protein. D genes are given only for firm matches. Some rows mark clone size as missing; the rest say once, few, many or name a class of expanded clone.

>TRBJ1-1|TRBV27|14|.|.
TGTGCCAGCAGTTTGGGAACGATGAACACTGAAGCTTTCTTT
CASSLGTMNTEAFF
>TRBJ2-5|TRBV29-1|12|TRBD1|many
TGCAGCGTAGCGGACAGGTGGGAGACCCAGTACTTC
CSVADRWETQYF
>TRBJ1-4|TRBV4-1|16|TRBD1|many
TGCGCCAGCAGCCCCGGACAGGGGGCTACTAATGAAAAACTGTTTTTT
CASSPGQGATNEKLFF
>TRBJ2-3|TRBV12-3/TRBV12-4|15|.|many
TGTGCCAGCAGTTTCCGGCCCGGAGGCACAGATACGCAGTATTTT
CASSFRPGGTDTQYF
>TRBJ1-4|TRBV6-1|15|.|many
TGTGCCAGCAGCGGTAGGGAGGTAACTAATGAAAAACTGTTTTTT
CASSGREVTNEKLFF
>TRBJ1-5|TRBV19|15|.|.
TGTGCCAGTAGTATAGAGGGACACTTCAATCAGCCCCAGCATTTT
CASSIEGHFNQPQHF
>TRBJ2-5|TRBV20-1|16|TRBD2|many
TGCAGTGCTAGAGATCCTAGCGGGGGGGCCGGAGAGACCCAGTACTTC
CSARDPSGGAGETQYF
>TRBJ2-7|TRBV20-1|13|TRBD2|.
TGCAGTGCGAAACTAGCGGGAGCGTACGAGCAGTACTTC
CSAKLAGAYEQYF
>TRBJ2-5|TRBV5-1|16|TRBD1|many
TGCGCCAGCAGCTCACATTACGGGACAGCACAAGAGACCCAGTACTTC
CASSSHYGTAQETQYF
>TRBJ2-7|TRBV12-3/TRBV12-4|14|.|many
TGTGCCAGCAGTTTGGCAGGGTCCATCGGCGAGCAGTACTTC
CASSLAGSIGEQYF
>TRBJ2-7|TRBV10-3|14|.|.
TGTGCCATCAGTGAGGGACGGAGCTCCTACGAGCAGTACTTC
CAISEGRSSYEQYF
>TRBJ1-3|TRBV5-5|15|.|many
TGTGCCAGCAGCTTGTTCAGGGAAGGTGGAAACACCATATATTTT
CASSLFREGGNTIYF
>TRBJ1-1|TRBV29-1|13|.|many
TGCAGCGTTGTACGGGGGTTGAACACTGAAGCTTTCTTT
CSVVRGLNTEAFF
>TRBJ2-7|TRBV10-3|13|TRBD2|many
TGTTCCATCGGCGGGGGGAAATCCTACGAGCAGTACTTC
CSIGGGKSYEQYF
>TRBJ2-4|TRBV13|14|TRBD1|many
TGTGCCAGCAGCTCCCTCACAGGGGAACGGATTCAGTACTTC
CASSSLTGERIQYF
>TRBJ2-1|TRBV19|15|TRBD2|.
TGTGCCAGTAGGACTCAGCGGGGGGACCTCAATGAGCAGTTCTTC
CASRTQRGDLNEQFF
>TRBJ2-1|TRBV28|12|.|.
TGTGCCAGCAGTCCCTTTTGGAATGAGCAGTTCTTC
CASSPFWNEQFF
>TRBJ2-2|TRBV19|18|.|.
TGTGCCAGTAGTATCCCCCTCGTGGGACTCGAGAACACCGGGGAGCTGTTTTTT
CASSIPLVGLENTGELFF
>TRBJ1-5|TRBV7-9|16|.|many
TGTGCCAGCAGCCCCGGTCCATGGAAGGGAGATCAGCCCCAGCATTTT
CASSPGPWKGDQPQHF
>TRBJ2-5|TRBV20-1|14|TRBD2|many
TGCAGTGCTAGAGGCGGACTAGCGATGAAGACCCAGTACTTC
CSARGGLAMKTQYF
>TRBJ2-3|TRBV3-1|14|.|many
TGTGCCAGCAGCCGACCGACTCGCACAGATACGCAGTATTTT
CASSRPTRTDTQYF
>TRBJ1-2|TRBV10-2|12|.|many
TGCGCCAGCAGTGAGAATGGCTCTGGCTACACCTTC
CASSENGSGYTF
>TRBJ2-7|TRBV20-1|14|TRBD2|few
TGCAGTGCTAGAGACACTAGCGGGAGGGACGAGCAGTACTTC
CSARDTSGRDEQYF
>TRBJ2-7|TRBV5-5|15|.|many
TGTGCCAGCAGCTTGACAGGATCCCTTTCCTACGAGCAGTACTTC
CASSLTGSLSYEQYF
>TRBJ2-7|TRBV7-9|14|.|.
TGTGCCAGCAGCTTACATAGTATCTCCTACGAGCAGTACTTC
CASSLHSISYEQYF
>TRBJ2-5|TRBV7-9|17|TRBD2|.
TGTGCCAGCAGCCCCCCTAGCGGGGGGGCCGCGAGAGAGACCCAGTACTTC
CASSPPSGGAARETQYF
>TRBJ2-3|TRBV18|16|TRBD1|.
TGTGCCAGCTCACCCATCCCCGGGACAGGGGCAGATACGCAGTATTTT
CASSPIPGTGADTQYF
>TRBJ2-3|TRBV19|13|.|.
TGTGCCAGTAGTATCGGCGTCGGAGATACGCAGTATTTT
CASSIGVGDTQYF
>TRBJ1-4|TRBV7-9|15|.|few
TGTGCCAGCAGTGCCTGGGGAAGTCAAAATGAAAAACTGTTTTTT
CASSAWGSQNEKLFF
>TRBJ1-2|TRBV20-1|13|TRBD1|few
TGCAGCACATCGACAGGGTATGATTATGGCTACACCTTC
CSTSTGYDYGYTF
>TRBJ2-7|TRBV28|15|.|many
TGTGCCAGCAGTTTACCTGACAGGAGCTCCTACGAGCAGTACTTC
CASSLPDRSSYEQYF
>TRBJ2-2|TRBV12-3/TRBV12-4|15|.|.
TGTGCCAGCATCACCGGGAACCATAACACCGGGGAGCTGTTTTTT
CASITGNHNTGELFF
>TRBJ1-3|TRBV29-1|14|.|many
TGCAGCGTCTCAAGCAGGTTGGCGGGAAACACCATATATTTT
CSVSSRLAGNTIYF
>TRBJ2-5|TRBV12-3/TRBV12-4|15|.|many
TGTGCCAGCAGTTCTTCCAGGGGCGTCAGGGAGACCCAGTACTTC
CASSSSRGVRETQYF
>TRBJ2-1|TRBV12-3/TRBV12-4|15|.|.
TGTGCCAGCAGCCCGCGGGGAAGGGTTTCCAATGAGCAGTTCTTC
CASSPRGRVSNEQFF
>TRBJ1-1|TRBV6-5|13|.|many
TGTGCCAGCAGTCGAGAACGAGGGACTGAAGCTTTCTTT
CASSRERGTEAFF
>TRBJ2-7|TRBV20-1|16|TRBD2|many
TGCAGTGCTAGAGATTGGGCCGGGACTAGCGATCACGAGCAGTACTTC
CSARDWAGTSDHEQYF
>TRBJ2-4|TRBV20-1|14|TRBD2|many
TGCAGTGCTAGAGATCTGGGGGGGAAAAACATTCAGTACTTC
CSARDLGGKNIQYF
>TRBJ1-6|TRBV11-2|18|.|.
TGTGCCAGCACCCCGGATAAACAGGGAGGCCCCTATAATTCACCCCTCCACTTT
CASTPDKQGGPYNSPLHF
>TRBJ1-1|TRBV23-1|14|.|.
TGCGCCAGCAGTAGGAGGTGGAGGGACACTGAAGCTTTCTTT
CASSRRWRDTEAFF
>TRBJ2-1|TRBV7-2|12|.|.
TGTGCCAGCATCCTTAAAGACAATGAGCAGTTCTTC
CASILKDNEQFF
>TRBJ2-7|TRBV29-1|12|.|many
TGCAGCGTATCCCAGGGGCCCTACGAGCAGTACTTC
CSVSQGPYEQYF